The following is a T cell receptor (beta chain) sequence with its context. Its antigen is not known. Some clones are missing from TCRdb's copy, which holds only in-frame ones; the method was immunoSEQ multiplex PCR. This table holds about 240,000 clones, more than 65% found once. CD4+CD25+CD127- Tregs, CD4+CD25- non-Tregs, CD4 and CD8 cells were sorted. The data were taken from a study of Tregs in tolerant kidney transplant recipients. The study, taken as a whole, reports: Few patients were studied, so findings need validation in larger groups. The most relevant donor-specific Treg TCRbeta repertoire apparently came from expansion with activated donor B cells. Biological reproducibility was not directly addressed, but technical replication error appeared minimal.

J lost 6 bases, V lost 4 bases, and 8 bases had no gene match. The CDR3 covers 15 residues. CDR1 and CDR2 from the germline V gene are SGHVS and FQNEAQ. V gene TRBV7-8 combines with J gene TRBJ2-7; 11 bases align to TRBD2. The sequenced sample was CD4+ T cells from blood. The origin of this receptor is a human donor in good health. CDR3: CASSSLLAGALEQYF. In DNA form, the CDR3 reads TGTGCCAGCAGCTCTCTACTAGCGGGAGCCCTCGAGCAGTACTTC.